The clone carrying this T cell receptor beta chain has only a few counts. What it binds is not known. This entry belongs to a study of vaccination and CD4 T cells after COVID-19. Study-wide context: In culture, cells were exposed to overlapping spike peptides from SARS-CoV-2, HCoV-NL63, HCoV-OC43 and HCoV-229E.

Treatment of the sample: roughly 10-day PBMC culture with coronavirus spike peptide pools or control peptides (ViraFEST assay). TCRs were sequenced by ViraFEST after antigen-specific T cells had been expanded with peptide pools. An Oncomine TCR Beta short-read assay was used to sequence the DNA from cultured CD4+ T cells. After culture, CD4+ T cells served as the source for genomic DNA extraction. TCRdb independently ran MiXCR on the PCR reads; one entry per CDR3 protein. The sample holds about 21,000 distinct CDR3 sequences, around 50% seen once. Source material: CD4+ T cells from blood, cultured in vitro. This clonotype originated in a human donor who had recovered from COVID-19.

CDR3 in amino acids: CASSLGSGTYAEQYF. The CDR3 coding sequence is TGTGCCAGCAGCTTGGGAAGCGGAACGTACGCCGAGCAGTACTTC. The chain employs TRBV7-2 and TRBJ2-7; D possibly corresponds to TRBD2 (5 bases). Per the germline V gene, CDR1 is SGHTA and CDR2 is FQGNSA. The CDR3 is made up of 15 amino acids. Trimming removed 3 bases from V and 6 bases from J, with 18 bases in between. The variable domain in full, completed from reference TRBV7-2 and TRBJ2-7, reads GAGVSQSPSNKVTEKGKDVELRCDPISGHTALYWYRQSLGQGLEFLIYFQGNSAPDKSGLPSDRFSAERTGGSVSTLTIQRTQQEDSAVYLCASSLGSGTYAEQYFGPGTRLTVT.